Presented here are 32 T cell receptor beta chains from one specimen sequenced in a study of blood T cell repertoires in COVID-19. TCRdb's copy holds only in-frame clones and misses some; the assay was immunoSEQ multiplex PCR. The data show hundreds of thousands of clones, 87% seen once. Sequencing was carried out using PBMCs or T cells enriched from blood (not recorded which). The receptors originated from a woman between 18 and 29 years old who had recovered from COVID-19.

This chain links TRBV5-6 with TRBJ1-2; a possible D gene is TRBD1 (6 bases). The germline V gene has CDR1 SGHDT and CDR2 YYEEEE. The ends were cut back, 6 bases at V and 5 bases at J, with 17 bases in the middle. The CDR3 has 14 residues. CDR3 DNA: TGTGCCAGCACCTATTTAAACAGGGCGTATGGCTACACCTTC. This translates into CASTYLNRAYGYTF. The whole variable domain, remainder taken from reference TRBV5-6 and TRBJ1-2, is DAGVTQSPTHLIKTRGQQVTLRCSPKSGHDTVSWYQQALGQGPQFIFQYYEEEERQRGNFPDRFSGHQFPNYSSELNVNALLLGDSALYLCASTYLNRAYGYTFGSGTRLTVV.

This chain uses TRBV7-2 with TRBJ1-4; 7 bases map to TRBD1. V trimming: 5 bases; J trimming: 5 bases; junction bases outside the gene matches: 14. CDR1 and CDR2 from the germline V gene are SGHTA and FQGNSA. The CDR3 extends over 17 amino acids. The CDR3 reads CASSLFTNRDSNEKLFF. The CDR3 DNA reads TGTGCCAGCAGCCTCTTCACCAACCGGGACAGCAATGAAAAACTGTTTTTT.

The chain has TRBV24-1 and TRBJ2-4; D might be TRBD2 (6 bases). The germline CDR1 and CDR2 sequences are KGHDR and SFDVKD. The CDR3 extends over 19 amino acids. The V end was cut by 3 bases, the J end by 0 bases, with 20 bases between. CDR3: CATSDPHDKGGLAKNIQYF. CDR3 DNA: TGTGCCACCAGTGATCCCCACGACAAGGGAGGACTAGCCAAAAACATTCAGTACTTC.

DNA for the CDR3: TGTGCCAGCAGCCCCCTCGTGGCGGGGGGTTATCACCGAGAGGCCACAGATACGCAGTATTTT. This sequence encodes CASSPLVAGGYHREATDTQYF. V is TRBV28 and J is TRBJ2-3, with TRBD2 matching 8 bases. Germline V gene sequence: CDR1 MDHEN, CDR2 SYDVKM. This CDR3 has 21 residues. J gave up 2 bases and V 6 bases, and 25 bases lay outside the gene matches.

The chain is built from TRBV18 and TRBJ1-1; a weak D match, TRBD1 (5 bases). Trimming shortened V by 2 bases and J by 1 base, and 5 bases separated the two germline ends. The CDR3 runs 13 residues. Germline V gives CDR1 KGHSH, CDR2 LQKENI. In DNA form, the CDR3 reads TGTGCCAGCTCACCAAGGGGGAACACTGAAGCTTTCTTT. Translation: CASSPRGNTEAFF.

The chain uses TRBV19 and TRBJ1-1; D unclear. Germline V gene sequence: CDR1 LNHDA, CDR2 SQIVND (reference sequence). V lost 5 bases to trimming and J lost 1 base, with 20 bases between them. This CDR3 comprises 17 residues. In nucleotides, the CDR3 is TGTGCCAGTAGTTACCGTCCGGACTCAACAGAGAACACTGAAGCTTTCTTT. Amino acids: CASSYRPDSTENTEAFF.

The chain employs TRBV18 and TRBJ2-3; TRBD1 matches at 7 bases. Losses at the gene ends were 0 bases for V and 3 bases for J; bases not matched to a gene: 3. In germline, CDR1 is KGHSH, CDR2 LQKENI. CDR3 length: 15 amino acids. DNA for the CDR3: TGTGCCAGCTCACCACCGGGACAGAAAACAGATACGCAGTATTTT. This codes for CASSPPGQKTDTQYF.

The V and J genes are TRBV6-5 and TRBJ1-2, with 10 positions matching TRBD1. With 6 bases clipped from V and 6 bases from J, the junction kept 4 bases outside the gene matches. The CDR3 length is 13 residues. CDR1 MNHEY and CDR2 SVGAGI come from the germline V gene. CDR3 amino acids: CASSRGQGHGYTF. Written as DNA, the CDR3 is TGTGCCAGCAGCCGGGGACAGGGGCATGGCTACACCTTC.

The chain couples TRBV6-2 or TRBV6-3 to TRBJ2-1; D is unclear. The germline V gene encodes CDR1 MNHEY and CDR2 SVGEGT. The CDR3 totals 14 residues. Trimming took 7 bases from V and 6 from J, leaving 16 bases between them. Here the CDR3 DNA reads TGTGCCAGCAACCCGGGCTCAGTGCTCAATGAGCAGTTCTTC. Protein: CASNPGSVLNEQFF.

This sequence joins TRBV23-1 and TRBJ2-6, with D possibly being TRBD1 (6 bases). TRBV23-1 is sorted into the ORF group, with uncertain function. Trimming pared 5 bases from V and 3 bases from J, leaving 11 bases between. The CDR3 runs 15 residues. The CDR3, as DNA: TGCGCCAGCAGTTACAGGGTCCTTGGGGCCAACGTCCTGACTTTC. Translated: CASSYRVLGANVLTF.

The rearrangement uses TRBV10-3 and TRBJ1-2, with D maybe TRBD1 (6 bases). Trimming took off 2 bases at V and 2 bases at J, with 18 bases between the two ends. The CDR3 loop spans 17 amino acids. Germline CDR1 ENHRY, CDR2 SYGVKD. CDR3 protein: CAISEQRGTQTNYGYTF. The CDR3, as DNA: TGTGCCATCAGTGAGCAAAGGGGGACACAGACAAACTATGGCTACACCTTC.

The chain combines TRBV14 with TRBJ1-4; D is undetermined. The V gene's germline CDR1 is SGHDN and CDR2 FVKESK. V was cut by 2 bases and J by 5 bases, with 3 bases left in between. This CDR3 comprises 12 residues. CDR3 region: CASSQQNEKLFF. The CDR3 bases are TGTGCCAGCAGCCAACAAAATGAAAAACTGTTTTTT.

This chain links TRBV10-3 with TRBJ2-2; the D gene is possibly TRBD2 (5 bases). V was trimmed by 11 bases and J by 4 bases, leaving 17 bases between them. The germline V gene has CDR1 ENHRY and CDR2 SYGVKD. CDR3 length: 14 amino acids. The CDR3 here is CAGGKGLGTGELFF. The DNA for the CDR3 is TGTGCCGGAGGTAAAGGGCTGGGCACCGGGGAGCTGTTTTTT.

The rearrangement joins TRBV27 to TRBJ1-2; D is undetermined. The germline gives CDR1 MNHEY, CDR2 SMNVEV (reference sequence). V lost 6 bases and J 3 bases, leaving 23 bases between the germline ends. The CDR3 has 17 residues. The CDR3 is CASSPYLADEAYYGYTF. CDR3 sequence (DNA): TGTGCCAGCAGCCCGTACTTAGCGGACGAGGCCTACTATGGCTACACCTTC.

This clone occurred once. The chain carries TRBV4-2 and TRBJ1-2; 8 bases align to TRBD1. Germline CDR1 and CDR2: LGHNA and YNFKEQ. The CDR3 contains 15 residues. Germline trimming cut 0 bases from V and 5 bases from J; bases unmatched to any gene: 5. CDR3: CASSQDLTGGYGYTF. The CDR3 bases are TGTGCCAGCAGCCAAGATCTTACAGGGGGTTATGGCTACACCTTC.

The V call is TRBV5-6, the J call TRBJ1-2, with a tentative D call TRBD1 (6 bases). Germline V gene lookup returns CDR1 SGHDT and CDR2 YYEEEE. CDR3 length: 14 residues. Trimming left V 2 bases short and J 7 bases short, with 15 bases between. The CDR3 reads CASSFSFGGPGYTF. CDR3 DNA sequence: TGTGCCAGCAGCTTTTCGTTTGGGGGCCCTGGCTACACCTTC. Full variable domain (missing parts from reference TRBV5-6 and TRBJ1-2): DAGVTQSPTHLIKTRGQQVTLRCSPKSGHDTVSWYQQALGQGPQFIFQYYEEEERQRGNFPDRFSGHQFPNYSSELNVNALLLGDSALYLCASSFSFGGPGYTFGSGTRLTVV.

With respect to this clone: The same CDR3 is also encoded by other DNA sequences in this sample. This chain joins TRBV6-5 and TRBJ1-1; 9 positions agree with TRBD1. CDR3 length: 14 amino acids. The V segment lost 5 bases and the J segment 3 bases; nucleotides outside the gene matches: 4. Germline V CDR1 and CDR2: MNHEY, SVGAGI. Here the CDR3 DNA reads TGTGCCAGCAGTAGACAGGGGGTAGACACTGAAGCTTTCTTT. Its protein product is CASSRQGVDTEAFF.

The V gene is TRBV7-2, the J gene TRBJ1-4, with D uncertain. This CDR3 has 15 amino acids. The germline V gene has CDR1 SGHTA and CDR2 FQGNSA. V was pared by 1 base and J by 3 bases, with 9 bases between. This CDR3 is CASSLVGRANEKLFF. Written as DNA, the CDR3 is TGTGCCAGCAGCTTAGTAGGGCGGGCTAATGAAAAACTGTTTTTT.

The genes are TRBV5-4 and TRBJ2-7; 9 nucleotides line up with TRBD1. The CDR3 is 15 amino acids. The germline gives CDR1 SGHNT, CDR2 YYREEE (reference sequence). V gave up 3 bases and J gave up 3 bases; unmatched junction bases: 7. This chain's CDR3 is CASSSRGQGGYEQYF. Written as DNA, the CDR3 is TGTGCCAGCAGCTCGAGGGGACAGGGAGGCTACGAGCAGTACTTC.

The V gene is TRBV3-1 (or the pseudogene TRBV3-2), the J gene TRBJ1-2; 12 bases line up with TRBD1. The CDR3 loop spans 15 amino acids. The germline gives CDR1 LGHDT, CDR2 YNNKEL (reference sequence). Unmatched junction bases numbered 8, after V lost 4 bases and J lost 8 bases. The CDR3 coding sequence is TGTGCCAGCAGCCTCGGGACAGGGGGCGCGTTCGGCTACACCTTC. This codes for CASSLGTGGAFGYTF.

The chain joins TRBV4-3 to TRBJ2-2, with D possibly TRBD2 on 6 matching bases. Germline V lookup: CDR1 LGHNA, CDR2 YSLEER. The CDR3 spans 15 residues. Deletions cut 0 bases from V and 3 bases from J, with 8 bases between. DNA for the CDR3: TGCGCCAGCAGCCAAGAGTGGGACTACACCGGGGAGCTGTTTTTT. Protein sequence: CASSQEWDYTGELFF.

The V call is TRBV7-3, the J call TRBJ2-1; a possible D gene is TRBD2 (5 bases). The ends were cut back, 5 bases at V and 8 bases at J, with 22 bases in the middle. CDR3 length: 16 amino acids. Germline CDR1 SGHTA, CDR2 FQGTGA. Written as DNA, the CDR3 is TGTGCCAGCAGCCCGGGGTTTGGGTCTGTCGGTGATGAGCAGTTCTTC. Translated, it gives CASSPGFGSVGDEQFF.

V usage is TRBV5-4 and J usage is TRBJ2-5; TRBD2 matches 11 bases. Germline lookup yields CDR1 SGHNT and CDR2 YYREEE (reference sequence). V lost 4 bases, J lost 4 bases, and 9 bases stayed unmatched. The CDR3 runs to 16 residues. CDR3 DNA sequence: TGTGCCAGCAGCCAGCTCACTAGCGGGAGTCCAGAGACCCAGTACTTC. Translating it yields CASSQLTSGSPETQYF.

This chain joins TRBV25-1 and TRBJ1-6; D not resolved. Germline V CDR1 and CDR2: MGHDK, SYGVNS. The CDR3 contains 12 residues. The V end was cut by 3 bases, the J end by 13 bases, with 10 bases between. Here the CDR3 DNA reads TGTGCCAGCAGTGAGAGGATAGGCCCCCTCCACTTT. Translated: CASSERIGPLHF. Using reference TRBV25-1 and TRBJ1-6 for the parts outside the CDR3, the full variable domain is EADIYQTPRYLVIGTGKKITLECSQTMGHDKMYWYQQDPGMELHLIHYSYGVNSTEKGDLSSESTVSRIRTEHFPLTLESARPSHTSQYLCASSERIGPLHFGNGTRLTVT.

In its sample, this clone was seen once. V gene TRBV11-2 combines with J gene TRBJ1-4; tentative D call: TRBD1 (5 bases). Germline V lookup: CDR1 SGHAT, CDR2 FQNNGV. Trimming left V 1 base short and J 6 bases short, with 12 bases between. The CDR3 sequence is 15 residues long. CDR3 coding DNA: TGTGCCAGCAGCTTAGTCTCGGGGGGAGATGAAAAACTGTTTTTT. Amino acid sequence: CASSLVSGGDEKLFF. The whole variable domain, filled in from reference TRBV11-2 and TRBJ1-4, reads EAGVAQSPRYKIIEKRQSVAFWCNPISGHATLYWYQQILGQGPKLLIQFQNNGVVDDSQLPKDRFSAERLKGVDSTLKIQPAKLEDSAVYLCASSLVSGGDEKLFFGSGTQLSVL.

The chain employs TRBV3-1 (or the pseudogene TRBV3-2) and TRBJ2-3; 10 bases map to TRBD2. J gave up 0 bases and V 2 bases, and 5 bases lay outside the gene matches. The CDR3 sequence is 17 residues long. The germline V gene has CDR1 LGHDT and CDR2 YNNKEL (reference sequence). CDR3 sequence (DNA): TGTGCCAGCAGCCAAAACGGACTAGCGGCTAGCACAGATACGCAGTATTTT. Protein: CASSQNGLAASTDTQYF.

The CDR3 coding sequence is TGTGCCAGCACCGACCCATTTGGCGGCTCCTACAATGAGCAGTTCTTC. Protein: CASTDPFGGSYNEQFF. The chain carries TRBV7-6 and TRBJ2-1, with D uncertain. CDR1 and CDR2 (germline): SGHVS, FNYEAQ. The CDR3 has 16 amino acids. V lost 7 bases to trimming and J lost 0 bases, with 16 bases between them.

CDR3 sequence reads: CASSSNVQGGDGYTF. CDR3 coding DNA: TGCGCCAGCAGCTCGAACGTACAGGGTGGAGATGGCTACACCTTC. The chain carries TRBV5-1 and TRBJ1-2; D may be TRBD1 (6 bases). V dropped 3 bases and J dropped 6 bases, with 18 bases sitting between them. The CDR3 has 15 amino acids. Germline V gives CDR1 SGHRS, CDR2 YFSETQ.

The chain combines TRBV19 with TRBJ1-1, with D possibly being TRBD1 (5 bases). CDR1 is LNHDA and CDR2 is SQIVND in the germline V gene (reference sequence). The CDR3 loop spans 14 amino acids. The V gene lost 5 bases and the J gene lost 4 bases, with 14 bases spanning the gap. The CDR3: CASSFRVGGTEAFF. In DNA form, the CDR3 reads TGTGCCAGTAGTTTCAGGGTGGGGGGCACTGAAGCTTTCTTT.

V gene TRBV28 combines with J gene TRBJ2-1; tentative D call: TRBD2 (6 bases). The germline V gene has CDR1 MDHEN and CDR2 SYDVKM. The V gene lost 1 base and the J gene lost 16 bases, with 26 bases spanning the gap. This CDR3 spans 16 amino acids. The CDR3 DNA is TGTGCCAGCAGTTTATCAAGACCCCTGAAGAGACGGGGGACTTTCTTC. Protein product: CASSLSRPLKRRGTFF.

Worth noting for this clone: Additional DNA sequences in this sample encode the identical CDR3. The chain carries TRBV19 and TRBJ2-7, with D possibly TRBD2 on 5 matching bases. Germline V lookup: CDR1 LNHDA, CDR2 SQIVND (reference sequence). V was cut by 5 bases and J by 2 bases, with 10 bases left in between. The CDR3 is 13 amino acids. CDR3: CASSGGTAYEQYF. CDR3 nucleotide sequence: TGTGCCAGTAGTGGAGGTACTGCCTACGAGCAGTACTTC.

The rearrangement joins TRBV6-5 to TRBJ2-2; D gene unclear. The CDR3 length is 13 residues. V lost 6 bases to trimming and J lost 6 bases, with 11 bases between them. From germline, CDR1 is MNHEY and CDR2 SVGAGI. CDR3 sequence: CASRRATPGELFF. CDR3 DNA: TGTGCCAGCAGAAGAGCGACCCCCGGGGAGCTGTTTTTT.